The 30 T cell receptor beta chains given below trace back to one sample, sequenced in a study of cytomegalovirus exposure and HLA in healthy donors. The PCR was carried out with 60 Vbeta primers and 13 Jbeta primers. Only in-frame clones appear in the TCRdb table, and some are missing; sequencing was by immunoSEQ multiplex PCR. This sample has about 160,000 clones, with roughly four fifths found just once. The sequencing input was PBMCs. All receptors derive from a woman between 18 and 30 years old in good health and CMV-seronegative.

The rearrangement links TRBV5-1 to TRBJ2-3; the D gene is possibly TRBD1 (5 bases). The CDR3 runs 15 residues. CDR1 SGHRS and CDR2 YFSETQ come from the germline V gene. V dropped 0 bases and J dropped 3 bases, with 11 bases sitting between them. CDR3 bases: TGCGCCAGCAGCTTGGTCACAGGCCGAACAGATACGCAGTATTTT. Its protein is CASSLVTGRTDTQYF.

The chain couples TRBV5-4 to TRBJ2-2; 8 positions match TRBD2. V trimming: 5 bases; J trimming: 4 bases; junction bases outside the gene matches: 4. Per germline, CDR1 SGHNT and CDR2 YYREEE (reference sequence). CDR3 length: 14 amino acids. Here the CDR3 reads CASRPAGVTGELFF. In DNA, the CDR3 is TGTGCCAGCAGGCCAGCGGGGGTCACCGGGGAGCTGTTTTTT.

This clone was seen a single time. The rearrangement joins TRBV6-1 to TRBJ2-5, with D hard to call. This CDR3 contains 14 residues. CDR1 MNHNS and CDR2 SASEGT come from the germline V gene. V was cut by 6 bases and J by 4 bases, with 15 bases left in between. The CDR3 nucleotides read TGTGCCAGCAGATCCGGGTCGGTGGGAGAGACCCAGTACTTC. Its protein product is CASRSGSVGETQYF.

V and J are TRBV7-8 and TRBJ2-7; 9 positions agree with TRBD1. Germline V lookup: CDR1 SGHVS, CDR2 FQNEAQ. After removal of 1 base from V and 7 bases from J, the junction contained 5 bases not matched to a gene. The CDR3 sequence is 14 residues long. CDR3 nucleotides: TGTGCCAGCAGCTTAGGGACAGGGGTGGGAGAGCAGTACTTC. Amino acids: CASSLGTGVGEQYF.

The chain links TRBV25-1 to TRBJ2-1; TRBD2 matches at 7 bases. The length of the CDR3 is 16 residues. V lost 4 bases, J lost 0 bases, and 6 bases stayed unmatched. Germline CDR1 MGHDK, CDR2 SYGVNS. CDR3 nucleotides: TGTGCCAGCAGTGGGGCGGGGGAAAGCTCCTACAATGAGCAGTTCTTC. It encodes CASSGAGESSYNEQFF.

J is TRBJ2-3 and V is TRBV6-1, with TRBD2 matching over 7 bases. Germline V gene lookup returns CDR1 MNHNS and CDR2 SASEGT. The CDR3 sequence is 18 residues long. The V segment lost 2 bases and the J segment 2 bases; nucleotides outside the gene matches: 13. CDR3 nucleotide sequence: TGTGCCAGCAGTGAAAGTTCGGCGGGAGTCCCCTACACAGATACGCAGTATTTT. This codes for CASSESSAGVPYTDTQYF.

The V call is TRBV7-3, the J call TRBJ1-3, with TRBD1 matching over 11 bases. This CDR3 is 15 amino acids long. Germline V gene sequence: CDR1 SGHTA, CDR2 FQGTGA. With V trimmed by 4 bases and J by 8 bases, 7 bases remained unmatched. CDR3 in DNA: TGTGCCAGCAGCTCATCTGGGACAGGGGGGGACACCATATATTTT. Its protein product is CASSSSGTGGDTIYF. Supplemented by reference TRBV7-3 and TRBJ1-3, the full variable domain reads GAGVSQTPSNKVTEKGKYVELRCDPISGHTALYWYRQSLGQGPEFLIYFQGTGAADDSGLPNDRFFAVRPEGSVSTLKIQRTERGDSAVYLCASSSSGTGGDTIYFGEGSWLTVV.

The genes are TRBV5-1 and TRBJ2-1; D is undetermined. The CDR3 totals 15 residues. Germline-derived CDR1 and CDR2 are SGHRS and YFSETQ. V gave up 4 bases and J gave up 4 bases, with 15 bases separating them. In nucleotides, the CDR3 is TGCGCCAGCAGCACCACAGCTGGATCTTACAATGAGCAGTTCTTC. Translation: CASSTTAGSYNEQFF. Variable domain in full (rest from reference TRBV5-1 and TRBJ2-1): KAGVTQTPRYLIKTRGQQVTLSCSPISGHRSVSWYQQTPGQGLQFLFEYFSETQRNKGNFPGRFSGRQFSNSRSEMNVSTLELGDSALYLCASSTTAGSYNEQFFGPGTRLTVL.

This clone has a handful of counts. CDR3 loop: CASSLAGTSNEQFF. CDR3 DNA: TGTGCCAGCAGCCTGGCCGGGACTAGCAATGAGCAGTTCTTC. This sequence joins TRBV5-4 and TRBJ2-1; TRBD2 aligns across 8 bases. CDR3 size: 14 residues. Germline V lookup: CDR1 SGHNT, CDR2 YYREEE (reference sequence). J was trimmed by 6 bases and V by 4 bases; bases with no gene match: 6. Together with reference TRBV5-4 and TRBJ2-1, the CDR3 gives the full variable domain: ETGVTQSPTHLIKTRGQQVTLRCSSQSGHNTVSWYQQALGQGPQFIFQYYREEENGRGNFPPRFSGLQFPNYSSELNVNALELDDSALYLCASSLAGTSNEQFFGPGTRLTVL.

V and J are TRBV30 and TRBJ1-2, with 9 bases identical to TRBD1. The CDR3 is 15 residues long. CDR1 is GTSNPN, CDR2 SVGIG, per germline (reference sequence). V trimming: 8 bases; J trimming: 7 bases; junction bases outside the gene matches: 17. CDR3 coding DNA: TGTGCCCGAAACACCGGGACAGGGTGGACGAGTGGCTACACCTTC. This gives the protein CARNTGTGWTSGYTF.

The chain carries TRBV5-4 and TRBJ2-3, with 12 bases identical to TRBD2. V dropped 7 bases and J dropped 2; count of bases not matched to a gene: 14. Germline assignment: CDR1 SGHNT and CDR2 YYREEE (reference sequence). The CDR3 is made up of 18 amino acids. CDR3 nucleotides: TGTGCCAGCGGCCACCGACTAGCGGGGGCCTTACTCACAGATACGCAGTATTTT. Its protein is CASGHRLAGALLTDTQYF. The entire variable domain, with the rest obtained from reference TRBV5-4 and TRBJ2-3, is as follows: ETGVTQSPTHLIKTRGQQVTLRCSSQSGHNTVSWYQQALGQGPQFIFQYYREEENGRGNFPPRFSGLQFPNYSSELNVNALELDDSALYLCASGHRLAGALLTDTQYFGPGTRLTVL.

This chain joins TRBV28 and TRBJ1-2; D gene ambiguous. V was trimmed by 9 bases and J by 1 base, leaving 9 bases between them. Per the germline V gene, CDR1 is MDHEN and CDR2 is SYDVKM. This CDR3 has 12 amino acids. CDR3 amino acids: CASTFDNYGYTF. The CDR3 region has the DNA TGTGCCAGTACATTCGATAACTATGGCTACACCTTC.

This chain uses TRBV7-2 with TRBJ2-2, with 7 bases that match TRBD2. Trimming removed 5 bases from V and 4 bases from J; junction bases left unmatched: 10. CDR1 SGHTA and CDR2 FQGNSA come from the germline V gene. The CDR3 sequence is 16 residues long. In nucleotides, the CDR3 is TGTGCCAGCAGCGCAGGTGGGAGGGGATTCACCGGGGAGCTGTTTTTT. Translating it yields CASSAGGRGFTGELFF.

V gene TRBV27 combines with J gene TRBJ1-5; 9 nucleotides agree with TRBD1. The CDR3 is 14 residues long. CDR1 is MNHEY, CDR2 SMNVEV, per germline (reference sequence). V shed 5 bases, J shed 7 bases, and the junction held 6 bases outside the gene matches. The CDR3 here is CASSNRGLGQPQHF. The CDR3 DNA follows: TGTGCCAGCAGTAACAGGGGGCTGGGGCAGCCCCAGCATTTT.

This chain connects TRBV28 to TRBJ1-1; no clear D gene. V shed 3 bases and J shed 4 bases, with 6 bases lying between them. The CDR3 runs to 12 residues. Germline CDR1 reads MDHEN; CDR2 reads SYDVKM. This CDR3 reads CASSLIGTEAFF. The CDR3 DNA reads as TGTGCCAGCAGTTTGATCGGCACTGAAGCTTTCTTT.

The CDR3 region is CASSPTGGEPQHF. The CDR3 DNA sequence: TGTGCCAGCAGTCCGACAGGGGGGGAGCCCCAGCATTTT. V is TRBV6-6 and J is TRBJ1-5, with TRBD1 matching over 9 bases. The CDR3 covers 13 residues. The trim removed 5 bases at V and 8 bases at J, leaving 4 bases unmatched. Per the germline V gene, CDR1 is MNHNY and CDR2 is SVGAGI (reference sequence).

The CDR3 DNA follows: TGTGCTAGTGCCCCCGGGGACAGGGGGGACTATAGCAATCAGCCCCAGCATTTT. The encoded protein is CASAPGDRGDYSNQPQHF. The rearrangement joins TRBV12-5 to TRBJ1-5, with 11 bases aligning to TRBD1. CDR3 length: 18 residues. The junction had 11 bases not matched to a gene; V was cut back by 7 bases and J by 0 bases. Germline V gene lookup returns CDR1 LGHNT and CDR2 FRNRAP.

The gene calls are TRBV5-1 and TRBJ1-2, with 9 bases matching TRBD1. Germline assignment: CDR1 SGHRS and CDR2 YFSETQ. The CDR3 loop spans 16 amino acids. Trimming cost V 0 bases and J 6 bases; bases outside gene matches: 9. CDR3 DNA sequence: TGCGCCAGCAGCTTGGATGGACAGGGGAATGACAATGGCTACACCTTC. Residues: CASSLDGQGNDNGYTF.

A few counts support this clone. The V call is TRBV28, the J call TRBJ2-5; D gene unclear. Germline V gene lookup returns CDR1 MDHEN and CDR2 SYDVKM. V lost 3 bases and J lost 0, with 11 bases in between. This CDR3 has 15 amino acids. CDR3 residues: CASSLKKHNQETQYF. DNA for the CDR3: TGTGCCAGCAGTTTGAAGAAACACAACCAAGAGACCCAGTACTTC.

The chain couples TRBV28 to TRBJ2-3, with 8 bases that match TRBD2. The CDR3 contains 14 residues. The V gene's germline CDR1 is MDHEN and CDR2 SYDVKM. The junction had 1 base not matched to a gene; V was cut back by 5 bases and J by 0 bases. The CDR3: CASSPSGSTDTQYF. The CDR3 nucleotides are TGTGCCAGCAGTCCTAGCGGGAGCACAGATACGCAGTATTTT. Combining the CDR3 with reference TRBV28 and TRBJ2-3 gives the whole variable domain DVKVTQSSRYLVKRTGEKVFLECVQDMDHENMFWYRQDPGLGLRLIYFSYDVKMKEKGDIPEGYSVSREKKERFSLILESASTNQTSMYLCASSPSGSTDTQYFGPGTRLTVL.

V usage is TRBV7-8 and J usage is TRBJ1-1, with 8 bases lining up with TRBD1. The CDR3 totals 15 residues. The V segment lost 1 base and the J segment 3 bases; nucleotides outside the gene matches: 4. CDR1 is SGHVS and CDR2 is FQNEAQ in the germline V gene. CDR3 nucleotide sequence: TGTGCCAGCAGCTTAGGGCCGACAGGGGACACTGAAGCTTTCTTT. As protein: CASSLGPTGDTEAFF.

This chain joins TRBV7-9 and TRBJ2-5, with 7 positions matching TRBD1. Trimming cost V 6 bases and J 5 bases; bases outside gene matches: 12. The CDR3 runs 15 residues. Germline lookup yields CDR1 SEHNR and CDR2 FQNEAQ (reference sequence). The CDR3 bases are TGTGCCAGCAGGCCCCCCGGGACAGAGAAGGAGACCCAGTACTTC. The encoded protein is CASRPPGTEKETQYF.

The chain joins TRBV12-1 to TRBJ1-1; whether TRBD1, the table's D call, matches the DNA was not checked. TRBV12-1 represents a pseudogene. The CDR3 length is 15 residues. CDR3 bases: TGTGCCAGCAGCTTTGATGACAGGGCGGACACTGAAGCTTTCTTT. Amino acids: CASSFDDRADTEAFF.

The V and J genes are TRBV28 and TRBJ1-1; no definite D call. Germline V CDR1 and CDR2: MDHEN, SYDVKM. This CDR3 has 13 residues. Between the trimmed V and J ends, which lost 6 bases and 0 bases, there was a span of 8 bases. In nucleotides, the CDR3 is TGTGCCAGCAGGCTTCAGTTGAACACTGAAGCTTTCTTT. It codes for CASRLQLNTEAFF.

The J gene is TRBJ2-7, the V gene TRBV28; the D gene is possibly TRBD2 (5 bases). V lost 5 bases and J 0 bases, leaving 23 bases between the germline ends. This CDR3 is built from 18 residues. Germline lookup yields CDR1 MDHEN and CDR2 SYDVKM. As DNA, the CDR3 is TGTGCCAGCAGTCCACCGACGTTCGGGGAAACGAGCTCCTACGAGCAGTACTTC. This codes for CASSPPTFGETSSYEQYF.

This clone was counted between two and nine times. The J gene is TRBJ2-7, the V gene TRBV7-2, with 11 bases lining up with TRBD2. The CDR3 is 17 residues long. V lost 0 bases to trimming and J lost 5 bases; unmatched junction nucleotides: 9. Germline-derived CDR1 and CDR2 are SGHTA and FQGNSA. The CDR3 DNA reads TGTGCCAGCAGCTTAGCTTTAGCGGGAGGGTTTGGGAACGAGCAGTACTTC. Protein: CASSLALAGGFGNEQYF. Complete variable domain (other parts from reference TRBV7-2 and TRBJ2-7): GAGVSQSPSNKVTEKGKDVELRCDPISGHTALYWYRQSLGQGLEFLIYFQGNSAPDKSGLPSDRFSAERTGGSVSTLTIQRTQQEDSAVYLCASSLALAGGFGNEQYFGPGTRLTVT.

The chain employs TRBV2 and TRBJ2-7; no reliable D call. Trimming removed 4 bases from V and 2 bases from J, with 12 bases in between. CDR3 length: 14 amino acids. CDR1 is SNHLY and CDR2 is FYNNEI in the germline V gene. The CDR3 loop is CASSGQLAPYEQYF. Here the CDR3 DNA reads TGTGCCAGCAGTGGCCAACTCGCTCCCTACGAGCAGTACTTC.

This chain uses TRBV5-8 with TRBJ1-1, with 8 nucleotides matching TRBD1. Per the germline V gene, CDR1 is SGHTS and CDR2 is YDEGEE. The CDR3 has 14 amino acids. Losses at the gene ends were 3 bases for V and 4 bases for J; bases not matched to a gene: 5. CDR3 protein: CASSSGQGGTEAFF. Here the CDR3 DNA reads TGTGCCAGCAGCTCAGGACAGGGAGGCACTGAAGCTTTCTTT.

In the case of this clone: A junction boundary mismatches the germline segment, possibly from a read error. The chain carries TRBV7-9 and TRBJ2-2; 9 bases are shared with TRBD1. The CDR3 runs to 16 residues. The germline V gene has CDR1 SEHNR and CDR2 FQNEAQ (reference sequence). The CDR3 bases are TGTTCCAGCAGCTTAGGGACAGGGAAAAACACCGGGGAGCTGTTTTTT. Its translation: CSSSLGTGKNTGELFF.

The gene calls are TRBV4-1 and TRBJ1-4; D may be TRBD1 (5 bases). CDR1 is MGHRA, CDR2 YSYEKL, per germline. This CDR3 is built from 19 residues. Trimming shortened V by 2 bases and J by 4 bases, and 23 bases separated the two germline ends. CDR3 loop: CASSQWGWRRQLNNEKLFF. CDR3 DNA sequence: TGCGCCAGCAGCCAATGGGGATGGAGAAGACAGTTAAATAATGAAAAACTGTTTTTT.